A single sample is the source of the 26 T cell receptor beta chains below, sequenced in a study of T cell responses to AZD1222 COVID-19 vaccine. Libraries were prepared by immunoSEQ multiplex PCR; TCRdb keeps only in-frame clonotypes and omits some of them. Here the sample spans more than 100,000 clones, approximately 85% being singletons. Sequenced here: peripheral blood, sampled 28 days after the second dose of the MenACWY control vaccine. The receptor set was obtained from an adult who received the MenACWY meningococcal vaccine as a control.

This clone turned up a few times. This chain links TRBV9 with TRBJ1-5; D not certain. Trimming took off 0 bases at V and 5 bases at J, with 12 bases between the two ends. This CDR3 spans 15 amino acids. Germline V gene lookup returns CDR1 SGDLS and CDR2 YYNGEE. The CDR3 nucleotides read TGTGCCAGCAGCGTAGCGGGATTGGAATATCAGCCCCAGCATTTT. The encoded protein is CASSVAGLEYQPQHF. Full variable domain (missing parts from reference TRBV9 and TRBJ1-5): DSGVTQTPKHLITATGQRVTLRCSPRSGDLSVYWYQQSLDQGLQFLIQYYNGEERAKGNILERFSAQQFPDLHSELNLSSLELGDSALYFCASSVAGLEYQPQHFGDGTRLSIL.

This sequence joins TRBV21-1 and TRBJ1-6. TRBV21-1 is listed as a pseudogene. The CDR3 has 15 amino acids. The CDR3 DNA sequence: TGTGCCAGCAGTTTTGTTTTGGATATTAATTCACCCCTCCACTTT. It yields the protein CASSFVLDINSPLHF.

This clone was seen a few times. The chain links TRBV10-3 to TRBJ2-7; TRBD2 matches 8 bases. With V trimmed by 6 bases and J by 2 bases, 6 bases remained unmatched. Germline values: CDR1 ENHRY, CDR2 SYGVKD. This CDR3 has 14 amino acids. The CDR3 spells CAIRETSATYEQYF. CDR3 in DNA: TGTGCCATCAGGGAGACTAGCGCGACCTACGAGCAGTACTTC.

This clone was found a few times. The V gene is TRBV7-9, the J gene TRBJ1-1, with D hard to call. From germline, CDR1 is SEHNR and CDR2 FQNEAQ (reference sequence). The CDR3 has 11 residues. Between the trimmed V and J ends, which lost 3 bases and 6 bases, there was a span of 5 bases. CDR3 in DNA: TGTGCCAGCAGCTTCTTCGCTGAAGCTTTCTTT. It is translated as CASSFFAEAFF.

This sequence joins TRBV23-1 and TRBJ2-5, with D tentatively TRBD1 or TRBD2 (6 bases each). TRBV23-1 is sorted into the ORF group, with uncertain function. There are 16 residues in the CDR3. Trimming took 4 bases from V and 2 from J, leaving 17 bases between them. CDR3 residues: CASSPGTREKQETQYF. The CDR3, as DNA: TGCGCCAGCAGTCCTGGGACACGGGAGAAGCAAGAGACCCAGTACTTC.

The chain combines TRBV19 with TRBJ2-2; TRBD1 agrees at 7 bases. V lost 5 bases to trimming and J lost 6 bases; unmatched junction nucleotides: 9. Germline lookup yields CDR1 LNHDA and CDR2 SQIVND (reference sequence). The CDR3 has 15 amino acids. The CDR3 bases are TGTGCCAGTAGTCCCTTAGACAGGGCCTCCGGGGAGCTGTTTTTT. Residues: CASSPLDRASGELFF.

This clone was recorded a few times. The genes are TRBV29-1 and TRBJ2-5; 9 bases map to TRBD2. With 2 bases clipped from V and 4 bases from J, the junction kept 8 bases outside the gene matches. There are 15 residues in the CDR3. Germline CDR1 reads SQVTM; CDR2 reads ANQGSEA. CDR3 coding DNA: TGCAGCGTTGAAAAGCTAGCGGGGAGTCGAGAGACCCAGTACTTC. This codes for CSVEKLAGSRETQYF.

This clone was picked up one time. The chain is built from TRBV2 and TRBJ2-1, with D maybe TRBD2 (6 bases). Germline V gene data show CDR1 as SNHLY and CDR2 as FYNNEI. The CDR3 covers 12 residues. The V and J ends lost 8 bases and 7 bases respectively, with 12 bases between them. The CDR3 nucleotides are TGTGCCAGCTGGCTAGCGCGGAATGAGCAGTTCTTC. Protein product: CASWLARNEQFF.

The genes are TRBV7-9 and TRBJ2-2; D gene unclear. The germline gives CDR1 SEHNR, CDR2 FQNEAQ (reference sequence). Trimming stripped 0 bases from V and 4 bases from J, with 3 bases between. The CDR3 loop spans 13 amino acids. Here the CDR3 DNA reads TGTGCCAGCAGCTTAGCGGTCACCGGGGAGCTGTTTTTT. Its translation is CASSLAVTGELFF.

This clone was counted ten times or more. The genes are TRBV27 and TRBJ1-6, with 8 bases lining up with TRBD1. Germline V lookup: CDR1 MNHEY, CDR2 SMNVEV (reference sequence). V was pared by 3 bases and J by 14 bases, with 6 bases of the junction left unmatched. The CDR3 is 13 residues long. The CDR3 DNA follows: TGTGCCAGCAGTTTCCTCGGACAGGGCACCCTCCACTTT. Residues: CASSFLGQGTLHF.

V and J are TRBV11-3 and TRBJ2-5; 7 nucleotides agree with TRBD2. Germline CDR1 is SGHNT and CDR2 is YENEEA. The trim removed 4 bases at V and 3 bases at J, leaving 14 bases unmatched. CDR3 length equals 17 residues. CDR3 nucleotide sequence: TGTGCCAGCAGCTCTCCCTTTTCTAGCGGAGGAGAAGAGACCCAGTACTTC. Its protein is CASSSPFSSGGEETQYF.

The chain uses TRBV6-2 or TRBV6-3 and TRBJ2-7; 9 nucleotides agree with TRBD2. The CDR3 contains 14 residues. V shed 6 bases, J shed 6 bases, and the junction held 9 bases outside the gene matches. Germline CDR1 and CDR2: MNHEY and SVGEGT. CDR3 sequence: CASRPSGITPEQYF. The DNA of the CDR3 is TGTGCCAGCAGACCTAGCGGGATCACCCCCGAGCAGTACTTC.

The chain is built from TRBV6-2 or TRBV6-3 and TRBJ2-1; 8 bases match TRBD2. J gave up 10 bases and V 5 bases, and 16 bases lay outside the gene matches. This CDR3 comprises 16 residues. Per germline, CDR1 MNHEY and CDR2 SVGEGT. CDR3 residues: CASSDRGAGGRGEQFF. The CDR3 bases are TGTGCCAGCAGTGACCGCGGGGCGGGAGGACGAGGGGAGCAGTTCTTC.

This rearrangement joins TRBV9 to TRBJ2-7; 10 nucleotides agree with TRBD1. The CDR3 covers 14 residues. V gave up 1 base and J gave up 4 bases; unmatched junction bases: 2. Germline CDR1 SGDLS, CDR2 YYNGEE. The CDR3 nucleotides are TGTGCCAGCAGCGTAACGGGACAGGGGTACGAGCAGTACTTC. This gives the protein CASSVTGQGYEQYF.

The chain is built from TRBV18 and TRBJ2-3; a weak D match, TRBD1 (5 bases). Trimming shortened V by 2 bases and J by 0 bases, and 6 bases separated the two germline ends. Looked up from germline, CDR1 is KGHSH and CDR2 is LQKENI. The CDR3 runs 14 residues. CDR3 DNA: TGTGCCAGCTCACCAACAGGAAGCACAGATACGCAGTATTTT. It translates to CASSPTGSTDTQYF. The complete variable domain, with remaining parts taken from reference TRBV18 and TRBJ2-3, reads NAGVMQNPRHLVRRRGQEARLRCSPMKGHSHVYWYRQLPEEGLKFMVYLQKENIIDESGMPKERFSAEFPKEGPSILRIQQVVRGDSAAYFCASSPTGSTDTQYFGPGTRLTVL.

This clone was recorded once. CDR3 DNA: TGTGCCAGCAGGGAGGGGATTACTATGGGAAACACCATATATTTT. The encoded protein is CASREGITMGNTIYF. The J gene is TRBJ1-3, the V gene TRBV6-5; D is possibly TRBD1 (5 bases). CDR1 is MNHEY and CDR2 is SVGAGI in the germline V gene. The CDR3 sequence is 15 residues long. Between the trimmed V and J ends, which lost 6 bases and 4 bases, there was a span of 16 bases.

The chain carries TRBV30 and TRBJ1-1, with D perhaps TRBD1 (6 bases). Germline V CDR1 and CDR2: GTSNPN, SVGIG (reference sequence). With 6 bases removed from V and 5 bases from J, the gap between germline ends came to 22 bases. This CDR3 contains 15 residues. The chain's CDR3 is CACYTTGAPGTEAFF. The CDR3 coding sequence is TGTGCCTGCTATACCACGGGGGCGCCGGGGACTGAAGCTTTCTTT.

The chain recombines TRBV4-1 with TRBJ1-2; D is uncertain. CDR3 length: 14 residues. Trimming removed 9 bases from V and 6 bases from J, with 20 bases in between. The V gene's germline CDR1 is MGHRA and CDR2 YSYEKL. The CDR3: CASRYDISVDGYTF. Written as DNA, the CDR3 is TGCGCCAGTCGGTATGATATATCGGTCGATGGCTACACCTTC.

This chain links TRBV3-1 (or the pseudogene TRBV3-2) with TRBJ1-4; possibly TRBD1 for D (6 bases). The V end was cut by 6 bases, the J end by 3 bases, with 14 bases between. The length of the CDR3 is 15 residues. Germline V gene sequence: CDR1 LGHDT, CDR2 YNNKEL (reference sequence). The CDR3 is CASSFWTVSNEKLFF. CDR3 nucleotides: TGTGCCAGCAGTTTCTGGACAGTCTCTAATGAAAAACTGTTTTTT.

The CDR3 region is CSVGRNQETQYF. The CDR3, as DNA: TGCAGCGTTGGAAGGAACCAAGAGACCCAGTACTTC. The J gene is TRBJ2-5, the V gene TRBV29-1; D is undetermined. Germline CDR1 SQVTM, CDR2 ANQGSEA. The CDR3 covers 12 residues. The V and J ends lost 4 bases and 0 bases respectively, with 6 bases between them.

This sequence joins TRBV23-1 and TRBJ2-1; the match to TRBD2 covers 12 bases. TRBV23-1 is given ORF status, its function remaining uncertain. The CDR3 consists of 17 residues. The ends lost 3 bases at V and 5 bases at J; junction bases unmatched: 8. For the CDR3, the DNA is TGCGCCAGCAGTCATCTTACTAGCGGGGGGTGGAACAATGAGCAGTTCTTC. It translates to CASSHLTSGGWNNEQFF.

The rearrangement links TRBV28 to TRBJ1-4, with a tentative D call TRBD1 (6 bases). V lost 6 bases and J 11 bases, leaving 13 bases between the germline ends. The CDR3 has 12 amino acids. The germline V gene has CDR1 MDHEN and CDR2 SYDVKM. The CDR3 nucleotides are TGTGCCAGCAGAACTCAGGGGATTAAACTGTTTTTT. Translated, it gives CASRTQGIKLFF.

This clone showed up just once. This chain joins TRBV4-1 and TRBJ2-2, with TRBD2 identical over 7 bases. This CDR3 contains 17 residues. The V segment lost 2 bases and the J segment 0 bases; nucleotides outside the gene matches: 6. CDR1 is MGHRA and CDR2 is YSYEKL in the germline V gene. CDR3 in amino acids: CASSQILAAANTGELFF. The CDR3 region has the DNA TGCGCCAGCAGCCAAATTCTAGCGGCTGCGAACACCGGGGAGCTGTTTTTT.

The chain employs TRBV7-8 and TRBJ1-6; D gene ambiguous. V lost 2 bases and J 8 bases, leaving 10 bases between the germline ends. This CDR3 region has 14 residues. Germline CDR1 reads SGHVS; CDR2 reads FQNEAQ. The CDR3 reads CASSLSGRDSPLHF. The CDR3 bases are TGTGCCAGCAGCTTAAGCGGGCGGGATTCACCCCTCCACTTT.

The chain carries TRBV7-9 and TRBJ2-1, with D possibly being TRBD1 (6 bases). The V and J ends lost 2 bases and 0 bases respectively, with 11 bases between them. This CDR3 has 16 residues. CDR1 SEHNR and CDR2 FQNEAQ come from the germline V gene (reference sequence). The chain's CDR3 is CASSLIGGRSYNEQFF. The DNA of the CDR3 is TGTGCCAGCAGCTTAATAGGGGGACGCTCCTACAATGAGCAGTTCTTC.

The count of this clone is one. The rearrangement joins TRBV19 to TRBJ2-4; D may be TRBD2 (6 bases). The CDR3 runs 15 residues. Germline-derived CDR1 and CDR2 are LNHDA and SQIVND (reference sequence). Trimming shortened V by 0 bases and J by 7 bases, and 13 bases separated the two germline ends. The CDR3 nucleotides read TGTGCCAGTAGTATAGATGGTGGAGGGATGAACATTCAGTACTTC. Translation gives CASSIDGGGMNIQYF.